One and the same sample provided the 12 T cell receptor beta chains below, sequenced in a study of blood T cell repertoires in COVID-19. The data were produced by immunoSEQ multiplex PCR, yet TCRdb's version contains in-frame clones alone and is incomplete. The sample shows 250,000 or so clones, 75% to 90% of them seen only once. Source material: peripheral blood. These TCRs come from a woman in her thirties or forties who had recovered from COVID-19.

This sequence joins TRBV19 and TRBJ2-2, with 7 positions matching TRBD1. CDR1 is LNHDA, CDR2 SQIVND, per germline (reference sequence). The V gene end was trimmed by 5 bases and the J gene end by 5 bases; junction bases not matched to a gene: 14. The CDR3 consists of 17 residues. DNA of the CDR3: TGTGCCAGTAGTCTCCACGACAGGGCATTGGTAACCGGGGAGCTGTTTTTT. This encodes CASSLHDRALVTGELFF.

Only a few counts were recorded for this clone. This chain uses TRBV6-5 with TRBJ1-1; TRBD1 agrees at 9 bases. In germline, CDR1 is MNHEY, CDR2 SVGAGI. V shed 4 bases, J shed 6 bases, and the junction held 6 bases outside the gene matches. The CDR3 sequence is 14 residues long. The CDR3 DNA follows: TGTGCCAGCAGTTGGACAGGGGCGGGAGCTGAAGCTTTCTTT. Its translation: CASSWTGAGAEAFF.

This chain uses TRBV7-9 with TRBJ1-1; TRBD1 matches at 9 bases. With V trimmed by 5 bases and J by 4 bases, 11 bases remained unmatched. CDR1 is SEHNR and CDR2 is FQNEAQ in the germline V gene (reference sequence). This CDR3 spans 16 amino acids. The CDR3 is CASSDLWGQGPTEAFF. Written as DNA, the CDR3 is TGTGCCAGCAGCGATCTTTGGGGACAGGGACCCACTGAAGCTTTCTTT.

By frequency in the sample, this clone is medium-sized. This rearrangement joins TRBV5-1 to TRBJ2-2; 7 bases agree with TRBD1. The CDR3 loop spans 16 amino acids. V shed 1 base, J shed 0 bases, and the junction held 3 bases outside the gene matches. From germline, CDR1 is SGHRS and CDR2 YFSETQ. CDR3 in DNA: TGCGCCAGCAGCTTGAGAGGGGGCGCGAACACCGGGGAGCTGTTTTTT. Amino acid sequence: CASSLRGGANTGELFF.

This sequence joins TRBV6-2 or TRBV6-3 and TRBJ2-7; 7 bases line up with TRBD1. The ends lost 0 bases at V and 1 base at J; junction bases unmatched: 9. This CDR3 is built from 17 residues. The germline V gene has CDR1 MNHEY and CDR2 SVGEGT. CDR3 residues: CASSYSARQGKSYEQYF. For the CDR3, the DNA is TGTGCCAGCAGTTACTCAGCCAGACAGGGAAAATCCTACGAGCAGTACTTC.

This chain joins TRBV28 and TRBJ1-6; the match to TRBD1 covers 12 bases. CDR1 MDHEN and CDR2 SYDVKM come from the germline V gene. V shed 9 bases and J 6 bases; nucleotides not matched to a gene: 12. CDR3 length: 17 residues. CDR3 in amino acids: CASWTRDRGPRNSPLHF. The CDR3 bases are TGTGCCAGTTGGACCCGGGACAGGGGGCCTCGTAATTCACCCCTCCACTTT.

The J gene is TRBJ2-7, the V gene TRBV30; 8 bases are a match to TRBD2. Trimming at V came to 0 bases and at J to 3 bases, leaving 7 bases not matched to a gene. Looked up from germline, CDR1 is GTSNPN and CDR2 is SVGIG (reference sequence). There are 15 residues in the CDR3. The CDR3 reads CAWSVGTGGFYEQYF. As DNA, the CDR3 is TGTGCCTGGAGTGTGGGAACGGGGGGGTTCTACGAGCAGTACTTC.

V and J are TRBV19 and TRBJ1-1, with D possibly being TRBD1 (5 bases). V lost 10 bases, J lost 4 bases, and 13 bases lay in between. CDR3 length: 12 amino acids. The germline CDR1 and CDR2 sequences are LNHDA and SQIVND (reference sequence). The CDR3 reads CATVWGGTEAFF. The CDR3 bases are TGTGCCACCGTGTGGGGGGGCACTGAAGCTTTCTTT.

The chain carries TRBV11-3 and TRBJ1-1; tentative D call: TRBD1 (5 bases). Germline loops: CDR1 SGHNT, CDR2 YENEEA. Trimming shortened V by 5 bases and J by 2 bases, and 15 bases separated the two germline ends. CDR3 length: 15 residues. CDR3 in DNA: TGTGCCAGCAGCACCCACACTGGACAAAACACTGAAGCTTTCTTT. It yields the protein CASSTHTGQNTEAFF.

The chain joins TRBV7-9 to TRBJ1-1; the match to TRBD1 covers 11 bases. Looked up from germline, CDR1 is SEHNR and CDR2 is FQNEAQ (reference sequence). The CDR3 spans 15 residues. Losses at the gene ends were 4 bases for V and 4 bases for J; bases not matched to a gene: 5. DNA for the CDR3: TGTGCCAGCAGCTCGCAGGGACAGGGGGGCACTGAAGCTTTCTTT. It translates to CASSSQGQGGTEAFF.

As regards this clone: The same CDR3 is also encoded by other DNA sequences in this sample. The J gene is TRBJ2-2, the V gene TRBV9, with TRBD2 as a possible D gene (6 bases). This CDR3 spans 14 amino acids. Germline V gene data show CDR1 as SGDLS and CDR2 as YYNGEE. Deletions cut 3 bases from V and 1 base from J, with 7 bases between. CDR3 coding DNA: TGTGCCAGCAGCGGGCGGGGGAACACCGGGGAGCTGTTTTTT. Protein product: CASSGRGNTGELFF.

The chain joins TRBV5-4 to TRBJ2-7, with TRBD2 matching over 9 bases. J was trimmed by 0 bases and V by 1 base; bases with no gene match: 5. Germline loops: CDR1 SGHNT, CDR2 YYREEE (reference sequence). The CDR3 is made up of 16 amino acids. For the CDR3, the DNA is TGTGCCAGCAGCTTGTCCAGCGGGGGGAGCTCCTACGAGCAGTACTTC. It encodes CASSLSSGGSSYEQYF.